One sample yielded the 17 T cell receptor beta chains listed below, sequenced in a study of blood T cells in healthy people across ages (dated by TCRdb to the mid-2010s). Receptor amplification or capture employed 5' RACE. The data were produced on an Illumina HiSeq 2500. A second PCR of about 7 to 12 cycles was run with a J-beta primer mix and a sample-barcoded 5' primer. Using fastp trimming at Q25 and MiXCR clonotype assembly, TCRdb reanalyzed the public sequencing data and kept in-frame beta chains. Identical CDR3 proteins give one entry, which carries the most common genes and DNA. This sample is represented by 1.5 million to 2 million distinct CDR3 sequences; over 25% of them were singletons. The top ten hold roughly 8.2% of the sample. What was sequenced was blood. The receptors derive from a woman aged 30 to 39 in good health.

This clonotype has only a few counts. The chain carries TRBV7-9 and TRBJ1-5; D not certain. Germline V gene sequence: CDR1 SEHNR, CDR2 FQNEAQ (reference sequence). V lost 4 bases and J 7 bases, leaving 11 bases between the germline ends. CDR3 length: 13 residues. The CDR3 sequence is CASSSVAGQPQHF. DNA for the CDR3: TGTGCCAGCAGCTCGGTGGCGGGCCAGCCCCAGCATTTT.

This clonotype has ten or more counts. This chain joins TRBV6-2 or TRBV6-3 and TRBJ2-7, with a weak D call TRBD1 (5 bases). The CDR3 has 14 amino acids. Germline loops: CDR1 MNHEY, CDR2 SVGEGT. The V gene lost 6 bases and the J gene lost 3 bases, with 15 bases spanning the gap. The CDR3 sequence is CASSRTPTVYEQYF. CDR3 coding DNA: TGTGCCAGCAGCCGAACACCGACAGTCTACGAGCAGTACTTC.

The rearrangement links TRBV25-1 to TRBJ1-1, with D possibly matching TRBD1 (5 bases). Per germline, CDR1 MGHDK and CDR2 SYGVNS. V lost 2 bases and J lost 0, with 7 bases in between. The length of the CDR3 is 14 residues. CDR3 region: CASSEGTVNTEAFF. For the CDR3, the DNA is TGTGCCAGCAGTGAAGGGACGGTGAACACTGAAGCTTTCTTT.

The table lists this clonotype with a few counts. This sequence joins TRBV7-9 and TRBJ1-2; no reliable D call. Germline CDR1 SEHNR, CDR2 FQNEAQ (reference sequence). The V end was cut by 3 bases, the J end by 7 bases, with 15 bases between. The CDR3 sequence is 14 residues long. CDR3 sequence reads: CASSLTGSSTGYTF. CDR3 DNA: TGTGCCAGCAGCTTGACGGGAAGTTCAACTGGCTACACCTTC. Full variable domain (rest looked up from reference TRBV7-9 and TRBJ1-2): DTGVSQNPRHKITKRGQNVTFRCDPISEHNRLYWYRQTLGQGPEFLTYFQNEAQLEKSRLLSDRFSAERPKGSFSTLEIQRTEQGDSAMYLCASSLTGSSTGYTFGSGTRLTVV.

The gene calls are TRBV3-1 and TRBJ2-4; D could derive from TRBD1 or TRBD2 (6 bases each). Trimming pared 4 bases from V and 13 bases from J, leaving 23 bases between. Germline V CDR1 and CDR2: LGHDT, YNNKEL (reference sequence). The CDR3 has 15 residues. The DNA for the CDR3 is TGTGCCAGCAGCCTGGAGGGGGGTACCTACAATGAGCAGTACTTC. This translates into CASSLEGGTYNEQYF.

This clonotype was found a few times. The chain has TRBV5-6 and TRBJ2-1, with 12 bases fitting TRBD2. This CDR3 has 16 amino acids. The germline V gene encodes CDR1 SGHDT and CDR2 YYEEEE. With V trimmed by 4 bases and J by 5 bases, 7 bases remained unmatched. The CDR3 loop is CASSGGWTSGNNEQFF. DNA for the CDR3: TGTGCCAGCAGCGGCGGCTGGACTAGCGGGAACAATGAGCAGTTCTTC.

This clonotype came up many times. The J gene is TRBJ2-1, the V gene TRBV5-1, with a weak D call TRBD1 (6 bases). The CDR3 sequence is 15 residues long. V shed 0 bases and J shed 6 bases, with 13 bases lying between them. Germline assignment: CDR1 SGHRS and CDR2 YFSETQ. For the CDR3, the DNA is TGCGCCAGCAGCTTGGATGTGGGGGCAGGCAATGAGCAGTTCTTC. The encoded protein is CASSLDVGAGNEQFF.

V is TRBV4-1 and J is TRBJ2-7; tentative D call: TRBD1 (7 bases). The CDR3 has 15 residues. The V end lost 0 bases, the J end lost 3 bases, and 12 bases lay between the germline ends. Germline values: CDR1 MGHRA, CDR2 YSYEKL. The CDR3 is CASSQEGGQNYEQYF. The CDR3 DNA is TGCGCCAGCAGCCAAGAGGGGGGACAGAACTACGAGCAGTACTTC.

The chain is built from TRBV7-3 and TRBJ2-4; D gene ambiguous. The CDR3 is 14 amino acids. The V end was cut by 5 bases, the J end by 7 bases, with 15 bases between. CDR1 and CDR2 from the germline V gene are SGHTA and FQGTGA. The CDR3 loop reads CASSLDGSGNIQYF. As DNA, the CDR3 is TGTGCCAGCAGCCTCGATGGGTCCGGCAACATTCAGTACTTC.

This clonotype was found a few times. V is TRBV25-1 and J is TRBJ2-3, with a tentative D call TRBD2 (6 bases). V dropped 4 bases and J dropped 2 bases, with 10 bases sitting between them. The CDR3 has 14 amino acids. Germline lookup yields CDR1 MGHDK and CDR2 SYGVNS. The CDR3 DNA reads TGTGCCAGCAGTGTCCGGGGGATCACAGATACGCAGTATTTT. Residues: CASSVRGITDTQYF. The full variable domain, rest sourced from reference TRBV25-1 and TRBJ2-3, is EADIYQTPRYLVIGTGKKITLECSQTMGHDKMYWYQQDPGMELHLIHYSYGVNSTEKGDLSSESTVSRIRTEHFPLTLESARPSHTSQYLCASSVRGITDTQYFGPGTRLTVL.

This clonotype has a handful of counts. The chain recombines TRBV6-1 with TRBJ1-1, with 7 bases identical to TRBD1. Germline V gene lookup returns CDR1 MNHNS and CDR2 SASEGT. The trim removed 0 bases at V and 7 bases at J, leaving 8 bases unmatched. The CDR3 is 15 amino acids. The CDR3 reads CASSEAATRQGEAFF. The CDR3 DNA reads TGTGCCAGCAGTGAAGCCGCTACACGACAGGGTGAAGCTTTCTTT.

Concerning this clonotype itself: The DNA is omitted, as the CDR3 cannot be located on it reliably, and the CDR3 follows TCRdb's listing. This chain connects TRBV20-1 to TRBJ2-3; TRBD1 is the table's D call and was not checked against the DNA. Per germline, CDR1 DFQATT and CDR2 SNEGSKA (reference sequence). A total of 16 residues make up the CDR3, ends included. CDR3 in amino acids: CSARVAGGTVTDTRYF.

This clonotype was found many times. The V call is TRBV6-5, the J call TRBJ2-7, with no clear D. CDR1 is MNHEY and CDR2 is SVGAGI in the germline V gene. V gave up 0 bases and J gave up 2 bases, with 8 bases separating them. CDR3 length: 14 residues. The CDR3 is CASSYSSVAYEQYF. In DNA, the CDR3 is TGTGCCAGCAGTTACTCGTCGGTAGCCTACGAGCAGTACTTC.

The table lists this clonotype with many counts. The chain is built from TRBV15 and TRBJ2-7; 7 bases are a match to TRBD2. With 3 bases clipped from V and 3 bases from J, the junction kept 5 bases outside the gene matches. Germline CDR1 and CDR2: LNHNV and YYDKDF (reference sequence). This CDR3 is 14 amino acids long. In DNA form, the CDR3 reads TGTGCCACCAGCAGGGGATGGGAGGGCTACGAGCAGTACTTC. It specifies CATSRGWEGYEQYF.

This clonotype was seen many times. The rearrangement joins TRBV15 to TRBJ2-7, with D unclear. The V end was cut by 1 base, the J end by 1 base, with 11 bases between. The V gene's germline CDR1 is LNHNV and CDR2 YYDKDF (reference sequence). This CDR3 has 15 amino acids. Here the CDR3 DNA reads TGTGCCACCAGCAGAGGACGGTGGGATTCCTACGAGCAGTACTTC. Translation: CATSRGRWDSYEQYF.

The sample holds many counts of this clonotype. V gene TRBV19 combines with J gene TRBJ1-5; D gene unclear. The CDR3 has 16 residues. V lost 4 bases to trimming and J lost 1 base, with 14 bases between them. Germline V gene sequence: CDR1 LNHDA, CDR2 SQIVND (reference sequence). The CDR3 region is CASSTPLRRSNQPQHF. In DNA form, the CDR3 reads TGTGCCAGTAGTACCCCCTTAAGGCGGAGCAATCAGCCCCAGCATTTT. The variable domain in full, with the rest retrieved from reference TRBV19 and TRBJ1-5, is DGGITQSPKYLFRKEGQNVTLSCEQNLNHDAMYWYRQDPGQGLRLIYYSQIVNDFQKGDIAEGYSVSREKKESFPLTVTSAQKNPTAFYLCASSTPLRRSNQPQHFGDGTRLSIL.

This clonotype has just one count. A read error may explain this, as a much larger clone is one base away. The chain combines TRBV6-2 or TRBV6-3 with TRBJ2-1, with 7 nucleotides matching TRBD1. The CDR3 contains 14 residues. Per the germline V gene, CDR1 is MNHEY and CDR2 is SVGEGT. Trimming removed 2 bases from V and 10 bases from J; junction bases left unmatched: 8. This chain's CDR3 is CASSYQGTAYEQFF. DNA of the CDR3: TGTGCCAGCAGTTACCAGGGGACAGCCTACGAGCAGTTCTTC.